Each of the 20 T cell receptor beta chains below was sequenced from the same sample in a study of shared clonotypes between healthy human individuals. This table comes from immunoSEQ multiplex PCR, and its TCRdb copy is limited to in-frame clones, with some not included. The repertoire includes about 490,000 clones, 79% of them detected once, and approximately 12% sits in the top ten. The sequencing sample was made of PBMCs. These receptors came from a middle-aged woman in good health. Some clones in this sample may be carry-over from other donors' samples.

In its sample, this clone was seen once. The chain carries TRBV6-5 and TRBJ2-7; the match to TRBD2 covers 7 bases. This CDR3 has 12 residues. The germline gives CDR1 MNHEY, CDR2 SVGAGI. V was pared by 8 bases and J by 6 bases, with 7 bases of the junction left unmatched. The CDR3 DNA reads TGTGCCAGCGGGGCGGGAGAGGGCGAGCAGTACTTC. Protein sequence: CASGAGEGEQYF.

This clone was detected only once. The rearrangement joins TRBV7-9 to TRBJ1-1; no firm D call. The germline V gene encodes CDR1 SEHNR and CDR2 FQNEAQ (reference sequence). The CDR3 sequence is 14 residues long. V was shortened by 1 base and J by 1 base, with 7 bases between the two germline ends. The CDR3: CASSLVAGNTEAFF. DNA of the CDR3: TGTGCCAGCAGCTTAGTGGCAGGGAACACTGAAGCTTTCTTT.

The CDR3 sequence: CASSLAGGDSYEQYF. CDR3 DNA: TGTGCCAGCAGCTTAGCAGGGGGGGACTCCTACGAGCAGTACTTC. The J gene is TRBJ2-7, the V gene TRBV7-3; possibly TRBD1 or TRBD2 for D (7 bases each). Germline V gene sequence: CDR1 SGHTA, CDR2 FQGTGA. The CDR3 extends over 15 amino acids. The V end lost 2 bases, the J end lost 0 bases, and 11 bases lay between the germline ends.

V gene TRBV10-3 combines with J gene TRBJ1-1; possibly TRBD1 for D (6 bases). Trimming removed 0 bases at V and 6 bases at J, with 14 bases between. Germline CDR1 and CDR2: ENHRY and SYGVKD. This CDR3 comprises 15 residues. The CDR3 is CAISESGGRVPEAFF. Here the CDR3 DNA reads TGTGCCATCAGTGAGTCTGGGGGGCGAGTACCTGAAGCTTTCTTT.

This chain links TRBV30 with TRBJ1-5, with D unresolved. The CDR3 is 9 residues long. V lost 3 bases to trimming and J lost 8 bases, with 2 bases between them. CDR1 GTSNPN and CDR2 SVGIG come from the germline V gene (reference sequence). CDR3 sequence reads: CAWREPQHF. DNA for the CDR3: TGTGCCTGGAGGGAGCCCCAGCATTTT.

The rearrangement links TRBV11-2 to TRBJ2-2, with D perhaps matching TRBD2 (6 bases). The CDR3 spans 12 residues. Trimming removed 5 bases from V and 7 bases from J, with 8 bases in between. CDR1 and CDR2 from the germline V gene are SGHAT and FQNNGV. This CDR3 is CASSLSGGELFF. The CDR3 coding sequence is TGTGCCAGCAGCCTTAGCGGCGGGGAGCTGTTTTTT.

V usage is TRBV5-5 and J usage is TRBJ2-7; 7 bases match TRBD2. This CDR3 spans 15 amino acids. CDR1 is SGHKS and CDR2 is YYEKEE in the germline V gene (reference sequence). J was trimmed by 2 bases and V by 4 bases; bases with no gene match: 9. In DNA form, the CDR3 reads TGTGCCAGCAGCCTGAGCGGGATGGGCACCTACGAGCAGTACTTC. Encoded protein: CASSLSGMGTYEQYF.

The chain recombines TRBV7-9 with TRBJ2-7; 14 nucleotides align to TRBD2. V was pared by 5 bases and J by 1 base, with 7 bases of the junction left unmatched. CDR1 and CDR2 from the germline V gene are SEHNR and FQNEAQ (reference sequence). The CDR3 sequence is 17 residues long. CDR3 bases: TGTGCCAGCAGCCTGGGACTAGCGGGAGCATTATCCTACGAGCAGTACTTC. This sequence encodes CASSLGLAGALSYEQYF. Full variable domain (outside the CDR3, taken from reference TRBV7-9 and TRBJ2-7): DTGVSQNPRHKITKRGQNVTFRCDPISEHNRLYWYRQTLGQGPEFLTYFQNEAQLEKSRLLSDRFSAERPKGSFSTLEIQRTEQGDSAMYLCASSLGLAGALSYEQYFGPGTRLTVT.

In its sample, this clone was seen once. The chain couples TRBV5-1 to TRBJ2-7; D may be TRBD1 or TRBD2 (5 bases each). The CDR3 is 14 amino acids. Per germline, CDR1 SGHRS and CDR2 YFSETQ. V was shortened by 4 bases and J by 2 bases, with 13 bases between the two germline ends. CDR3 DNA: TGCGCCAGCAGCCCCGGGACGTGGACCTACGAGCAGTACTTC. This sequence encodes CASSPGTWTYEQYF.

This clone was picked up a small number of times. Sequence at one end of the junction differs from germline and may be a read error. This chain connects TRBV10-3 to TRBJ2-7; 7 positions agree with TRBD1. The CDR3 consists of 15 residues. CDR1 and CDR2 (germline): ENHRY, SYGVKD. CDR3 amino acids: CAITGQGGASSEQYF. CDR3 nucleotides: TGTGCCATCACTGGGCAAGGGGGCGCATCCTCCGAGCAGTACTTC.

V is TRBV9 and J is TRBJ1-3; D gene unclear. V lost 3 bases, J lost 4 bases, and 8 bases lay in between. Germline CDR1 is SGDLS and CDR2 is YYNGEE. The CDR3 runs to 13 residues. CDR3 bases: TGTGCCAGCAGCGCACTGACGGGAAACACCATATATTTT. This translates into CASSALTGNTIYF.

On this clone: Distinct nucleotide sequences in the sample also encode this CDR3. The chain links TRBV28 to TRBJ1-2; D gene unclear. This CDR3 is 11 amino acids long. Germline lookup yields CDR1 MDHEN and CDR2 SYDVKM. The germline V and J ends were trimmed by 4 bases and 5 bases, with 5 bases remaining between them. Written as DNA, the CDR3 is TGTGCCAGCAGTTCCTATTATGGCTACACCTTC. As protein: CASSSYYGYTF.

This clone was counted many times. The sample holds other DNA sequences that translate to the same CDR3. The chain links TRBV10-3 to TRBJ2-3, with TRBD2 as a possible D gene (5 bases). V lost 6 bases, J lost 0 bases, and 7 bases lay in between. This CDR3 region has 13 residues. Germline CDR1 and CDR2: ENHRY and SYGVKD. For the CDR3, the DNA is TGTGCCATCAGCCGGGGTAGCACAGATACGCAGTATTTT. This codes for CAISRGSTDTQYF.

The rearrangement uses TRBV2 and TRBJ2-5, with a possible D match to TRBD2 (6 bases). This CDR3 has 14 amino acids. CDR1 and CDR2 (germline): SNHLY, FYNNEI. V lost 9 bases and J lost 4, with 18 bases in between. CDR3 bases: TGTGCCAGTAGGATAGGCGGGAATGGAGAGACCCAGTACTTC. Its translation: CASRIGGNGETQYF.

The rearrangement joins TRBV27 to TRBJ1-1; 8 positions match TRBD1. From germline, CDR1 is MNHEY and CDR2 SMNVEV (reference sequence). CDR3 length: 14 residues. V was clipped by 5 bases and J by 5 bases; unmatched bases: 7. CDR3: CASSTGGSWTEAFF. The DNA of the CDR3 is TGTGCCAGCAGTACAGGGGGTAGTTGGACTGAAGCTTTCTTT.

The V gene is TRBV7-9, the J gene TRBJ1-2; a possible D gene is TRBD1 (6 bases). Deletions cut 7 bases from V and 1 base from J, with 13 bases between. Germline V gene lookup returns CDR1 SEHNR and CDR2 FQNEAQ (reference sequence). This CDR3 is 14 amino acids long. The CDR3 spells CASTQGTVNYGYTF. The CDR3 nucleotides read TGTGCCAGCACCCAGGGGACCGTTAACTATGGCTACACCTTC.

The rearrangement links TRBV11-1 to TRBJ2-1, with 8 positions matching TRBD2. Germline CDR1 SGHAT, CDR2 FQDESV (reference sequence). The CDR3 runs to 13 residues. Trimming at V came to 4 bases and at J to 10 bases, leaving 6 bases not matched to a gene. CDR3 protein: CASSSGGHTEQFF. CDR3 coding DNA: TGTGCCAGCAGCTCGGGGGGGCATACGGAGCAGTTCTTC.

CDR3 coding DNA: TGTGCCAGCAGCTTACCGGGACAGTGGAGCTCTGGGGCCAACGTCCTGACTTTC. Encoded protein: CASSLPGQWSSGANVLTF. This chain uses TRBV7-3 with TRBJ2-6; TRBD1 matches at 7 bases. The CDR3 has 18 amino acids. The V segment lost 2 bases and the J segment 0 bases; nucleotides outside the gene matches: 7. Germline CDR1 reads SGHTA; CDR2 reads FQGTGA.

V is TRBV7-9 and J is TRBJ2-1, with 8 bases identical to TRBD2. Germline trimming cut 6 bases from V and 2 bases from J; bases unmatched to any gene: 9. Germline CDR1 is SEHNR and CDR2 is FQNEAQ (reference sequence). The CDR3 is made up of 16 amino acids. DNA of the CDR3: TGTGCCAGCAGGAGCCGGGGGGGAGGGCCCTACAATGAGCAGTTCTTC. It specifies CASRSRGGGPYNEQFF.

The J gene is TRBJ2-5, the V gene TRBV2; D may correspond to TRBD1 or TRBD2 (5 bases each). V shed 6 bases and J shed 0 bases, with 8 bases lying between them. From germline, CDR1 is SNHLY and CDR2 FYNNEI. The CDR3 has 13 residues. The CDR3, as DNA: TGTGCCAGCAGGGGGACCTACCAAGAGACCCAGTACTTC. Its translation is CASRGTYQETQYF.